These T cell receptor beta chains were read from a single sample in a study of response to subunit inactivated influenza vaccine. TCRdb recomputed calls from the RT-PCR reads with MiXCR, one row per CDR3 protein. This sample has about 520,000 distinct CDR3 sequences; around 7.9% occur once, and the top ten carry over 10%. The specimen comprised PBMCs from blood, sampled about 24 months after vaccination. All receptors derive from a man aged 45-69 years who received an inactivated influenza vaccine. Both conserved end residues are trimmed from each CDR3.

TRBJ2-3	TRBV4-1	ASSHGRWGLTTDTQY
TRBJ2-4	TRBV12-3/TRBV12-4	ASSRQGGQNIQY
TRBJ2-3	TRBV28	ASSHLAGGSTDTQY
TRBJ1-1	TRBV10-3	AISEGGHTEAF
TRBJ2-3	TRBV4-3	ASSPGLAGGYTDTQY
TRBJ2-1	TRBV28	ASSNSGESIYEQF
TRBJ2-7	TRBV7-8	ASSFAPGQAPYEQY
TRBJ2-5	TRBV29-1	SAGGLEETQY
TRBJ2-3	TRBV20-1	SANTPARRDTQY
TRBJ2-1	TRBV24-1	ATSDSGRWDEQF
TRBJ2-3	TRBV12-3/TRBV12-4	ASSKAGTEYTDTQY
TRBJ2-7	TRBV10-3	AISADSYEQY
TRBJ2-6	TRBV5-1	ASSLLAAGGAGANVLT
TRBJ2-3	TRBV10-3	AISEPWDLSTPDTQY
TRBJ2-3	TRBV29-1	SVEAQGGSTDTQY
TRBJ1-2	TRBV3-1	ASSQVDRVGGYT
TRBJ2-1	TRBV28	ASSFGGAILNPYNEQF
TRBJ2-1	TRBV5-1	ASSLATSNEQF
TRBJ2-1	TRBV5-1	ASSLGQSDQEQF
TRBJ2-7	TRBV2	ASSEMVELPYEQY
TRBJ2-7	TRBV6-2/TRBV6-3	ASSAGTGGLEY
TRBJ2-7	TRBV20-1	SANGQSLLYEQY
TRBJ2-7	TRBV6-2/TRBV6-3	ASSQIHDNEQY
TRBJ2-2	TRBV10-3	ATSGTANTGELF
TRBJ2-1	TRBV12-3/TRBV12-4	ASSNRAEQF
TRBJ2-2	TRBV20-1	SARAPTRAISGELF
TRBJ2-5	TRBV5-6	ASSWPRSETQY
TRBJ2-7	TRBV4-2	ASSQGRNSYEQY
TRBJ2-3	TRBV5-1	ASSLWDSLRTDTQY
TRBJ2-1	TRBV20-1	SATSGRRSYNEQF
TRBJ2-1	TRBV11-2	ASSLGGHVNEQF
TRBJ1-5	TRBV12-3/TRBV12-4	ASSLGYNQPQH
TRBJ1-4	TRBV2	ASRGTGIDEKLF
TRBJ2-7	TRBV18	ASSPGGHDDDGDEQY
TRBJ2-5	TRBV5-6	ASSFPSSSSETQY
TRBJ1-6	TRBV4-3	ASSQERNSPLH
TRBJ2-3	TRBV11-1	ASSFGSGTGIRTDTQY
TRBJ2-4	TRBV6-2/TRBV6-3	ASSWARALGNIQY
TRBJ2-7	TRBV20-1	SARIWTAYEQY
TRBJ2-2	TRBV12-3/TRBV12-4	ASSFGRSLGGELF
TRBJ2-2	TRBV11-1	ASSSGGGVDGYTGELF
TRBJ1-4	TRBV5-1	ASSPGQGASEKLF
TRBJ1-1	TRBV5-1	ASSLSSMNTEAF
TRBJ2-1	TRBV7-9	ASSRDRAGTDNEQF
TRBJ2-1	TRBV7-2	ASSLAGGTNEQF
TRBJ2-1	TRBV5-1	ASSLVQGNNEQF
TRBJ1-2	TRBV30	ASEAGGYT
TRBJ1-2	TRBV4-1	ASSQDINRGLGYT
TRBJ1-5	TRBV7-2	ASSLGAQRNQPQH
TRBJ2-1	TRBV12-3/TRBV12-4	ASSPSGRVPFYNEQF
TRBJ2-5	TRBV5-1	ASSLDRVVETQY
TRBJ1-3	TRBV7-2	ASSLRGRSYSGNTIY
TRBJ2-7	TRBV6-5	ASSYSSGDHEQY
TRBJ2-7	TRBV5-1	ASSLEGGRGAEQY